These T cell receptor beta chains were read from a single sample in a study of blood T cells in healthy people across ages. TCRdb passed the 5' RACE reads through MiXCR, listing each CDR3 protein once. The sample includes about 640,000 distinct CDR3 sequences, approximately 50% of them seen just once. Sequencing was done on a sample of blood. These receptors all stem from a man aged 60-69 years in good health. Both conserved end residues are part of each CDR3.

cdr3_length,j_call,v_call,cdr3_aa
14,TRBJ2-7,TRBV9,CASSPRSSSYEQYF
13,TRBJ1-2,TRBV20-1,CSASDGQGVGYTF
16,TRBJ2-7,TRBV7-2,CASSHRSGADSYEQYF
14,TRBJ2-3,TRBV4-2,CASSEAGSTDTQYF
16,TRBJ2-7,TRBV4-1,CASSHQPGPLSDEQYF
16,TRBJ2-7,TRBV4-1,CASSQGTSGGSYEQYF
15,TRBJ1-5,TRBV20-1,CSAKETGGSNQPQHF
14,TRBJ1-2,TRBV4-2,CASSQDTRGAGYTF
16,TRBJ2-3,TRBV28,CASSGGGGGLTDTQYF
14,TRBJ2-3,TRBV5-1,CASSGRVHTDTQYF
15,TRBJ2-3,TRBV10-3,CAISDTRQGTDTQYF
14,TRBJ2-2,TRBV11-2,CASKAGRDTGELFF
14,TRBJ2-5,TRBV5-1,CASSSDTNQETQYF
13,TRBJ2-1,TRBV29-1,CSSGLAGNDEQFF